This T cell receptor beta chain comes out of a study of cytomegalovirus exposure and HLA in healthy donors. General study results and limits: With DRB1 most and HLA-C fewest, TCR association rates differed between HLA loci in a later analysis. Exclusion applied to some V segments, including TRBV6-2 and TRBV6-3, as they were indistinguishable.

A word on this clone: Antigen unknown.

V dropped 4 bases and J dropped 6; count of bases not matched to a gene: 4. Germline CDR1 is SNHLY and CDR2 is FYNNEI. The CDR3 is 13 amino acids. PCR primers comprised 60 Vbeta and 13 Jbeta primers. Only in-frame clones appear in the TCRdb table, and some are missing; sequencing was by immunoSEQ multiplex PCR. The sample consists of under 250,000 clones, almost 80% of them appearing once. The source is a male donor in good health and CMV-seronegative. The sample was PBMCs. The chain links TRBV2 to TRBJ1-2; 8 nucleotides agree with TRBD1. The CDR3 loop is CASSGTGTNGYTF. The CDR3 DNA reads TGTGCCAGCAGTGGGACAGGGACTAATGGCTACACCTTC. The variable domain in full, completed from reference TRBV2 and TRBJ1-2, reads EPEVTQTPSHQVTQMGQEVILRCVPISNHLYFYWYRQILGQKVEFLVSFYNNEISEKSEIFDDQFSVERPDGSNFTLKIRSTKLEDSAMYFCASSGTGTNGYTFGSGTRLTVV.